This entry is about one TCR beta chain. Its target is not known. Donors came from a validation cohort of 90 to 150 subjects, distinct from the first 666-subject cohort. The CDR3 runs 17 residues. V was clipped by 6 bases and J by 5 bases, with 24 bases between them. CDR1 is SGHNT, CDR2 YYREEE, per germline (reference sequence). This entry comes from a study of cytomegalovirus exposure and HLA in healthy donors. Study-wide background: The 130 or so validation repertoires, a later analysis reported, used the same platform as the 600 to 700 repertoires from the first cohort. Whole-study results and caveats: Under in vitro conditions, three CMV-associated chains were confirmed as specific for CMV antigens.

Assay used: immunoSEQ multiplex PCR; TCRdb lists only in-frame clones, some missing. The sample records 150,000 or so clones, about 95% being singletons. V and J are TRBV5-4 and TRBJ2-1; tentative D call: TRBD2 (6 bases). Sequenced sample: PBMCs. This clonotype was sampled from a man younger than 35 in good health and CMV-seropositive. DNA for the CDR3: TGTGCCAGCACCAACCCCAATTACGGGAGAGGCGACAATGAGCAGTTCTTC. It is translated as CASTNPNYGRGDNEQFF.